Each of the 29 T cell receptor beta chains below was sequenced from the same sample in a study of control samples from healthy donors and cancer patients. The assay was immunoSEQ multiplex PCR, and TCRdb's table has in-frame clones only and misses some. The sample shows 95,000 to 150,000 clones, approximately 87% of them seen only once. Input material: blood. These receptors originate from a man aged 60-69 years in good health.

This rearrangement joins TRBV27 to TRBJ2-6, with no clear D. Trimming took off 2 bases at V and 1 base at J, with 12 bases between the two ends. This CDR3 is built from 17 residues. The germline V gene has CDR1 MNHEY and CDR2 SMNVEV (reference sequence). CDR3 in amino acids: CASSLDPPTSGANVLTF. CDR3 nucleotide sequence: TGTGCCAGCAGTTTAGATCCCCCGACATCTGGGGCCAACGTCCTGACTTTC.

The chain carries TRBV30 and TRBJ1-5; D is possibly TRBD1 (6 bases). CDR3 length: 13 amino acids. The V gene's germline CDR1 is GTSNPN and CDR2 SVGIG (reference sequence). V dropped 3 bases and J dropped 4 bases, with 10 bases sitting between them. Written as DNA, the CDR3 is TGTGCCTGGAGCGAACAGGGTAATCAGCCCCAGCATTTT. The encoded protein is CAWSEQGNQPQHF. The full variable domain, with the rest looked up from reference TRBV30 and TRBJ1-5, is SQTIHQWPATLVQPVGSPLSLECTVEGTSNPNLYWYRQAAGRGLQLLFYSVGIGQISSEVPQNLSASRPQDRQFILSSKKLLLSDSGFYLCAWSEQGNQPQHFGDGTRLSIL.

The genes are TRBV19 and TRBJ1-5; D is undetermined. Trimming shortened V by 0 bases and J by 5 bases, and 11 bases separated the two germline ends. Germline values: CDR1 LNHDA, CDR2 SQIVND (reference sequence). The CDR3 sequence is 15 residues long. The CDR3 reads CASSIDWMADQPQHF. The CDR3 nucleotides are TGTGCCAGTAGTATAGATTGGATGGCGGATCAGCCCCAGCATTTT.

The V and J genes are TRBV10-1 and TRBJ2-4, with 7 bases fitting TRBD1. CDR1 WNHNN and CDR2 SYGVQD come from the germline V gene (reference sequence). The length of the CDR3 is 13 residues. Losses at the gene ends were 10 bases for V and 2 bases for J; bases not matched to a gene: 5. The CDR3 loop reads CAKIQGTKNIQYF. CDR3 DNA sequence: TGCGCCAAGATACAGGGGACCAAAAACATTCAGTACTTC.

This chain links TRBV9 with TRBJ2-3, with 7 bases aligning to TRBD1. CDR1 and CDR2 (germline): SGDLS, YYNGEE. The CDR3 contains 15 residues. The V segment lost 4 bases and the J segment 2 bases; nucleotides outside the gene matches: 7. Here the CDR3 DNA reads TGTGCCAGCAGCACAGGGGCCTTGAACACAGATACGCAGTATTTT. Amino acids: CASSTGALNTDTQYF.

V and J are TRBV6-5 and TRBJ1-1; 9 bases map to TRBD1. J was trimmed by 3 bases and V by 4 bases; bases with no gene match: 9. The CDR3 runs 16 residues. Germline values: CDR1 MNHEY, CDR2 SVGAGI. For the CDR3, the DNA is TGTGCCAGCAGTTCTCAACAGGGGGCTCGGGACACTGAAGCTTTCTTT. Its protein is CASSSQQGARDTEAFF.

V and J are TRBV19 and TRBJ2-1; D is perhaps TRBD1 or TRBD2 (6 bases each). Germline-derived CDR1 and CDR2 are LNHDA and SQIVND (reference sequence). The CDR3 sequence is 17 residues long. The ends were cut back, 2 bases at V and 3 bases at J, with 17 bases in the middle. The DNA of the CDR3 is TGTGCCAGTAGTATAAGGTACAGAGGAGGGGGCTACAATGAGCAGTTCTTC. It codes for CASSIRYRGGGYNEQFF.

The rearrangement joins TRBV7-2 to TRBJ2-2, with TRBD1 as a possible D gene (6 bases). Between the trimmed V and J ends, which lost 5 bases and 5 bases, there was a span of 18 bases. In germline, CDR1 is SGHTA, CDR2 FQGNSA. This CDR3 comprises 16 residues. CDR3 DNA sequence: TGTGCCAGCAGCATACTACAGGGCCTGGGAACCGGGGAGCTGTTTTTT. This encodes CASSILQGLGTGELFF.

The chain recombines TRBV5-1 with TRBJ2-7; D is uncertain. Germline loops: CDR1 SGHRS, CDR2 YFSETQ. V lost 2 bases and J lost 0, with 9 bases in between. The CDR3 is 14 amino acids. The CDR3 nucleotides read TGCGCCAGCAGCTTTCCCGAGAGCTCCTACGAGCAGTACTTC. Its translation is CASSFPESSYEQYF. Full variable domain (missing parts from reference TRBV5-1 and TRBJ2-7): KAGVTQTPRYLIKTRGQQVTLSCSPISGHRSVSWYQQTPGQGLQFLFEYFSETQRNKGNFPGRFSGRQFSNSRSEMNVSTLELGDSALYLCASSFPESSYEQYFGPGTRLTVT.

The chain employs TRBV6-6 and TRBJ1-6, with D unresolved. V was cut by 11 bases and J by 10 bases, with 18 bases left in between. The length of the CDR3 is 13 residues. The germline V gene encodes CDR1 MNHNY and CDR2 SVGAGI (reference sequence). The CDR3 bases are TGTGCCGTAAGGGAGGAGGCCTACTCACCCCTCCACTTT. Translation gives CAVREEAYSPLHF.

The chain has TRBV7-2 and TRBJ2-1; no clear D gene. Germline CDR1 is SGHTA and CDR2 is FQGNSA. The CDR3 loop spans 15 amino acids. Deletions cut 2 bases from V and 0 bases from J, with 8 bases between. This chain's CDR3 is CASSLNPSSYNEQFF. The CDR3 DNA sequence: TGTGCCAGCAGCTTAAACCCAAGCTCCTACAATGAGCAGTTCTTC. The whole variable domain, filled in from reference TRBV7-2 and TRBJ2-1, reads GAGVSQSPSNKVTEKGKDVELRCDPISGHTALYWYRQSLGQGLEFLIYFQGNSAPDKSGLPSDRFSAERTGGSVSTLTIQRTQQEDSAVYLCASSLNPSSYNEQFFGPGTRLTVL.

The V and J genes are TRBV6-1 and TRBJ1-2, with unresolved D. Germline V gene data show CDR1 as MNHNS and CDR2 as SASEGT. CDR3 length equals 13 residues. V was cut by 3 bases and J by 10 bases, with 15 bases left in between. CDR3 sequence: CASSESNGIDYTF. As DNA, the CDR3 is TGTGCCAGCAGTGAGTCAAACGGGATAGACTACACCTTC.

This CDR3 reads CASSLQGMAEQFF. CDR3 DNA sequence: TGTGCCAGCAGCTTGCAGGGGATGGCCGAGCAGTTCTTC. This sequence joins TRBV5-4 and TRBJ2-1; D perhaps matches TRBD1 (6 bases). Trimming took off 1 base at V and 10 bases at J, with 12 bases between the two ends. The CDR3 sequence is 13 residues long. In germline, CDR1 is SGHNT, CDR2 YYREEE (reference sequence).

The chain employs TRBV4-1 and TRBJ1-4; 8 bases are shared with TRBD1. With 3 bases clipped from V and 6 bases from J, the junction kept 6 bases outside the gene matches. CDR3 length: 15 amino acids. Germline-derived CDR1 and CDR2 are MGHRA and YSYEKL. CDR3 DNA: TGCGCCAGCAGCCAGGTACAGGGGGTCGATGAAAAACTGTTTTTT. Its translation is CASSQVQGVDEKLFF.

The CDR3 bases are TGTGCCATCAGTTATACAGGGGTAGGTTCACCCCTCCACTTT. This encodes CAISYTGVGSPLHF. This chain links TRBV10-3 with TRBJ1-6; the match to TRBD1 covers 7 bases. CDR3 length: 14 residues. The germline V gene has CDR1 ENHRY and CDR2 SYGVKD. The ends lost 5 bases at V and 9 bases at J; junction bases unmatched: 7.

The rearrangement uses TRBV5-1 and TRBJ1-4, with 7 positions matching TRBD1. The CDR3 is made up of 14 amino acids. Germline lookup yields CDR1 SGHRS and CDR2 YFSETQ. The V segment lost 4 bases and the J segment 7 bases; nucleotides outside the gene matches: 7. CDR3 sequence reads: CASSTGQVSEKLFF. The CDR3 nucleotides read TGCGCCAGCAGCACAGGACAGGTCTCTGAAAAACTGTTTTTT.

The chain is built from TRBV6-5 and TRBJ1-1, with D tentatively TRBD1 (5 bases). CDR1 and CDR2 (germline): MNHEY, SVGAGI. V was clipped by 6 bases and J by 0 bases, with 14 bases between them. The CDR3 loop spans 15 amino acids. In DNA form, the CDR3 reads TGTGCCAGCAGGGACAACCAGGTCATGAACACTGAAGCTTTCTTT. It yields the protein CASRDNQVMNTEAFF.

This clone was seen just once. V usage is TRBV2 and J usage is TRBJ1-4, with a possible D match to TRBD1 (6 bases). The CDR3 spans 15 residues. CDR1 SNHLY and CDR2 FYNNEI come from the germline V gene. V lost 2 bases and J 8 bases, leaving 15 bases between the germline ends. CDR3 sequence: CASSELGGGTEKLFF. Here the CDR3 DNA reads TGTGCCAGCAGTGAATTGGGGGGCGGTACGGAAAAACTGTTTTTT.

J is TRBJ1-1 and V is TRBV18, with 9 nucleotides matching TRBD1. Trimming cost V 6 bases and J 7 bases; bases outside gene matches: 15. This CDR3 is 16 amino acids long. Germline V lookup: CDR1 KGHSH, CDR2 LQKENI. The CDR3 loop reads CASSPTGGGGLGEAFF. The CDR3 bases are TGTGCCAGCTCGCCGACAGGGGGAGGGGGACTAGGTGAAGCTTTCTTT.

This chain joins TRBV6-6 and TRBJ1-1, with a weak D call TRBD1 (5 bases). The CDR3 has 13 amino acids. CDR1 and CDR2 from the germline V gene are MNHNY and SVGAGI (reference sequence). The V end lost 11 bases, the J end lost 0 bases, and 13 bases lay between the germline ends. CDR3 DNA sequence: TGTGCCTCTAACGCGGGGGTGAACACTGAAGCTTTCTTT. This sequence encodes CASNAGVNTEAFF.

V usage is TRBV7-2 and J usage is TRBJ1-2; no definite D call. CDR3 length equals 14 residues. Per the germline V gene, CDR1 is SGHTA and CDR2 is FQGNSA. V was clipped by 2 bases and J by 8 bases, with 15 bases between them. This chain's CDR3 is CASSLLRGSPGYTF. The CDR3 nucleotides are TGTGCCAGCAGCTTACTACGGGGATCCCCCGGCTACACCTTC.

Here the CDR3 reads CASSDRGAATYEQYF. As DNA, the CDR3 is TGTGCCAGCAGTGACAGGGGAGCCGCTACTTACGAGCAGTACTTC. The chain has TRBV6-1 and TRBJ2-7, with D maybe TRBD1 (6 bases). CDR1 and CDR2 from the germline V gene are MNHNS and SASEGT. Trimming stripped 3 bases from V and 4 bases from J, with 16 bases between. The CDR3 consists of 15 residues.

The CDR3 loop reads CASTSRGPYNSPLHF. CDR3 coding DNA: TGTGCCAGCACCAGTCGGGGCCCCTATAATTCACCCCTCCACTTT. The chain uses TRBV6-5 and TRBJ1-6; possible D gene TRBD1, 5 bases. Germline V gene data show CDR1 as MNHEY and CDR2 as SVGAGI. The CDR3 extends over 15 amino acids. V was cut by 7 bases and J by 2 bases, with 12 bases left in between.

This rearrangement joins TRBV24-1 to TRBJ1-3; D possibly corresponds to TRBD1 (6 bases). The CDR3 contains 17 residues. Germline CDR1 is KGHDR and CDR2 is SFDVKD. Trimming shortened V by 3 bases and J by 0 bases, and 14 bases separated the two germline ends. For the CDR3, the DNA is TGTGCCACCAGTGATCCCCCAGGGGACTTCTCTGGAAACACCATATATTTT. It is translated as CATSDPPGDFSGNTIYF.

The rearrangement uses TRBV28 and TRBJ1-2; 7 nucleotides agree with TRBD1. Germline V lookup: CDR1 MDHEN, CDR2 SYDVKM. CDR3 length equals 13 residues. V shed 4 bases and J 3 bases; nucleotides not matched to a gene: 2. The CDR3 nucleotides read TGTGCCAGCAGTTCCGGGACAGACTATGGCTACACCTTC. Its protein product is CASSSGTDYGYTF.

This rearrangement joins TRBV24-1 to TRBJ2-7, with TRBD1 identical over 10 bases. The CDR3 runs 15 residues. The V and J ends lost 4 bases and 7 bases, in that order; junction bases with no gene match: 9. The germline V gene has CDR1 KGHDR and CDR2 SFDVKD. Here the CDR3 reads CATSDSGTGDLEQYF. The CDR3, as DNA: TGTGCCACCAGTGACTCGGGGACAGGGGACCTAGAGCAGTACTTC.

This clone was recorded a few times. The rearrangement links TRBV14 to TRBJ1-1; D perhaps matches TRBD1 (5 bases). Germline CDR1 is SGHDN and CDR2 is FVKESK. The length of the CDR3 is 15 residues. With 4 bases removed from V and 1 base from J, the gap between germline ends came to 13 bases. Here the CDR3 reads CASSLGPGGNTEAFF. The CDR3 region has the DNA TGTGCCAGCAGCCTAGGGCCGGGGGGGAACACTGAAGCTTTCTTT.

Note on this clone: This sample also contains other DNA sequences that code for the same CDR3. This CDR3 reads CAWSRQGYQPQHF. The CDR3 DNA is TGTGCCTGGAGTAGACAGGGGTACCAGCCCCAGCATTTT. The rearrangement uses TRBV30 and TRBJ1-5; TRBD1 aligns across 8 bases. Germline CDR1 is GTSNPN and CDR2 is SVGIG (reference sequence). The V and J ends lost 2 bases and 7 bases, in that order; junction bases with no gene match: 4. The CDR3 is made up of 13 amino acids.

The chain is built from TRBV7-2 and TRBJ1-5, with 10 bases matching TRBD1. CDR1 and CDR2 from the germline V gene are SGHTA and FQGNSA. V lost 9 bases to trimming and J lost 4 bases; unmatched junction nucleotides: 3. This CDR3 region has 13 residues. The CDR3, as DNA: TGTGCCAGTGGACAGGGGGGGAATCAGCCCCAGCATTTT. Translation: CASGQGGNQPQHF.